This T cell receptor (beta chain) was captured by sequencing in a study of regulatory T cells in long-lasting Graves disease (dated by TCRdb to about 2021). Notes on the research overall: Antithyroid drugs had been taken for less than 3 months by newly diagnosed Graves' disease patients. The study was registered as a clinical trial and conducted in China. Persistent Graves' disease patients were compared with newly diagnosed Graves' disease patients by peripheral blood TCR sequencing and RNA sequencing. TCR sequencing covered some 13 persistent and roughly 20 newly diagnosed Graves' disease patients, 33 samples in total.

Per the publication, the time point label means: newly diagnosed GD, antithyroid drugs for less than 3 months. For both TCR sequencing and RNA sequencing, RNA was extracted from PBMCs in TRIzol. The diagnosis of Graves' disease followed American Thyroid Association guidelines. The patients came from an endocrinology department in Xi'an, China. Each patient gave approximately 9 milliliters of peripheral blood, collected in an EDTA anticoagulant tube. PBMCs were isolated by Ficoll Paque Plus density gradient separation without further T cell sorting. An Agilent 2100 Bioanalyzer and agarose gel were used to assess RNA quality, and a NanoDrop 2000 was used to measure RNA concentration. Reading from cysteine to phenylalanine, the CDR3 counts 16 amino acids. The sequence is cut down to CDR3 DNA, 48 bases in frame from base 1. Taken from the germline V gene (reference sequence), the CDR1 and CDR2 loops are MNHEY and SMNVEV. Trimmed from V: 4 bases; trimmed from J: 3 bases; junction bases lacking a gene match: 6.

The library was obtained by multiplex PCR. Sequenced using an Illumina HiSeq 4000. To build TCR beta libraries, CDR3 regions were amplified by Arm-PCR using iRepertoire HTBI primers. PCR products were gel purified before sequencing. Per the authors' processing: Gene usage analysis of CDR3 amino acid clonotypes used the approximately 56 TRBV and 11 to 15 TRBJ segments found across samples. COPE and FqMerger were used to merge filtered high-quality paired reads into contigs. BLAST was used to align contigs to IMGT TRBV, TRBD and TRBJ reference genes, and CDR3 was defined according to IMGT. Any clonotype with a frequency above 0.1% was classified as a highly expanded clone. Repertoire diversity was measured by Shannon entropy, and V-J evenness by the Gini coefficient. Public clonotypes were defined as clonotypes shared by more than one individual. The public reads were quality trimmed at Q25 with fastp and then assembled into clones with MiXCR by TCRdb, keeping productive beta chains. Identical CDR3 protein sequences are pooled into one entry, listed with their most common genes and DNA. V and J calls and clone size were set by TCRdb, not the authors. In this sample the table shows more than 300,000 distinct CDR3 sequences, about a sixth of which occur a single time. The ten most abundant clones make up about 20% of the sample.

This clonotype has more than one count but fewer than ten. This clone's antigen is unknown. Base qualities are missing; no much larger clone stands one base away. General study outcomes and caveats: Compared with newly diagnosed patients, persistent Graves' disease patients had lower TCR Shannon entropy and fewer highly expanded clones, which suggests clonal expansion. As a limitation, the authors acknowledged that the small sample size may reduce accuracy. Sequencing and analysis were limited to the TCR beta chain. Peripheral blood alone was examined, since thyroid tissue, which constituted the primary lesion, could not be accessed. Persistent disease showed preferential use of TRBV28, TRBJ1-2 and TRBJ2-5, whereas newly diagnosed disease favored TRBV20-1 and TRBJ2-1. Persistent patients shared more public clonotypes among themselves (more than 2,500) than newly diagnosed patients did (more than 950).

The sequence derives from a female donor with Graves disease. The material was peripheral blood mononuclear cells (PBMCs), obtained at new diagnosis, from a patient treated with antithyroid drugs. The chain employs TRBV27 and TRBJ2-6; 7 bases in between match TRBD1. The DNA sequence follows: TGTGCCAGCAGTTGGCTAGGGGGCTTTGGGGCCAACGTCCTGACTTTC. Its protein reads: CASSWLGGFGANVLTF.